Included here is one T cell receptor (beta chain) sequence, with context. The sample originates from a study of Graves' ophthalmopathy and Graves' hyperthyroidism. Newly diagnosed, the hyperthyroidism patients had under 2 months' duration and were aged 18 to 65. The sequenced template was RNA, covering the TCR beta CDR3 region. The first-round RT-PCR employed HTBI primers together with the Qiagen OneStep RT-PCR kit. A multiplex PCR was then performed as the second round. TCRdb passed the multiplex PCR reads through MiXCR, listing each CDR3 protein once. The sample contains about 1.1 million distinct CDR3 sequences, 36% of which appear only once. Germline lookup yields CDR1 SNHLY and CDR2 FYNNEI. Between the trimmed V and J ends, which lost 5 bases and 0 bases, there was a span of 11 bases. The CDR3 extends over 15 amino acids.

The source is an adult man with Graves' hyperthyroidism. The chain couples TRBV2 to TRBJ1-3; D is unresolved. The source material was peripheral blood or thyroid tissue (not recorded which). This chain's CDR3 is CASSYRRSSGNTIYF. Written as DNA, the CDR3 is TGTGCCAGCAGTTATCGGCGGAGCTCTGGAAACACCATATATTTT.